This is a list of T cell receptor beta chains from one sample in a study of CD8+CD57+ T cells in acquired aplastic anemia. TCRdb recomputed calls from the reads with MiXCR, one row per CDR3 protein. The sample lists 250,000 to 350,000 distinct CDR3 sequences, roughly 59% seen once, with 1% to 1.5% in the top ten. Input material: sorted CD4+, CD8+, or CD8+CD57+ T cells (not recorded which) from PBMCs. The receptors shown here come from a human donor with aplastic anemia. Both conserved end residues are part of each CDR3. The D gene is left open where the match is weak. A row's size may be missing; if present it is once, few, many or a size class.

CASSSTSGNTIYF | TGTGCCAGCAGTTCAACCTCTGGAAACACCATATATTTT | TRBV27 | NA | TRBJ1-3 | many
CSADGQVQAEAFF | TGCAGCGCCGACGGACAGGTTCAGGCTGAAGCTTTCTTT | TRBV29-1 | TRBD1 | TRBJ1-1 | once
CASSVVGAGGREKTQYF | TGTGCCAGCAGCGTAGTTGGGGCGGGGGGGCGGGAGAAGACCCAGTACTTC | TRBV9 | TRBD2 | TRBJ2-5 | many
CASSDGGANTEAF | TGTGCCAGCAGCGATGGGGGAGCCAACACTGAAGCTTTC | TRBV7-3 | NA | TRBJ2-6 | NA
CASSFGTGGAETQYF | TGTGCCAGCAGCTTCGGCACAGGCGGGGCGGAGACCCAGTACTTC | TRBV7-9 | NA | TRBJ2-5 | many
CATSRDPPDRPHEQFF | TGTGCCACCAGCAGAGATCCCCCGGACAGGCCCCATGAGCAGTTCTTC | TRBV15 | TRBD1 | TRBJ2-1 | NA
CASSLGGGTETQYF | TGTGCCAGCAGCTTAGGCGGGGGGACTGAGACCCAGTACTTC | TRBV7-9 | TRBD2 | TRBJ2-5 | NA
CASRLAGGPFNEQFF | TGCGCCAGCAGATTAGCGGGAGGGCCTTTCAATGAGCAGTTCTTC | TRBV10-2 | TRBD2 | TRBJ2-1 | NA
CASSFDVSPYNEQFF | TGTGCCAGCAGCTTCGACGTGTCCCCTTACAATGAGCAGTTCTTC | TRBV7-9 | NA | TRBJ2-1 | NA
CASSNGGWQYF | TGTGCCAGCAGTAATGGGGGATGGCAGTACTTC | TRBV2 | NA | TRBJ2-7 | NA
CASSRSDRAGNTIYF | TGTGCCAGCAGCCGATCGGACAGGGCTGGAAACACCATATATTTT | TRBV7-9 | TRBD1 | TRBJ1-3 | NA
CASSLGLADTQYF | TGTGCCAGTAGTCTGGGACTAGCGGATACGCAGTATTTT | TRBV19 | TRBD2 | TRBJ2-3 | many
CSALTGGAETQYF | TGCAGCGCCCTGACAGGGGGCGCGGAGACCCAGTACTTC | TRBV29-1 | TRBD1 | TRBJ2-5 | once
CASSPALLSTQYF | TGTGCCAGTAGTCCAGCTTTGTTGAGTACGCAGTATTTT | TRBV19 | NA | TRBJ2-3 | many
CASSLGRNSGALEQFF | TGTGCCAGCAGCTTAGGGAGGAATAGCGGGGCCTTGGAGCAGTTCTTC | TRBV7-9 | TRBD2 | TRBJ2-1 | NA
CASSPGRANQPQHF | TGTGCCAGTAGTCCCGGCAGGGCCAATCAGCCCCAGCATTTT | TRBV19 | NA | TRBJ1-5 | NA
CASSIWLANSNQPQHF | TGTGCCAGTAGTATTTGGCTGGCAAATAGCAATCAGCCCCAGCATTTT | TRBV19 | NA | TRBJ1-5 | NA
CATSRKGDSYSNQPQHF | TGTGCCACCAGCAGAAAAGGGGACAGTTATAGCAATCAGCCCCAGCATTTT | TRBV15 | TRBD1 | TRBJ1-5 | NA
CATTAGGSNTDTQYF | TGTGCCACCACCGCCGGCGGTTCCAACACAGATACGCAGTATTTT | TRBV24-1 | NA | TRBJ2-3 | once
CASSQGRWNTEAFF | TGTGCCAGCAGCCAAGGTAGGTGGAACACTGAAGCTTTCTTT | TRBV3-1 | NA | TRBJ1-1 | many
CSVEVTGDENTIYF | TGCAGCGTTGAAGTAACCGGCGATGAGAACACCATATATTTT | TRBV29-1 | NA | TRBJ1-3 | NA
CASSSGTAAHEQYF | TGCGCCAGCAGCTCCGGGACAGCTGCTCACGAGCAGTACTTC | TRBV5-1 | TRBD1 | TRBJ2-7 | NA
CATSNRGGRELFF | TGTGCCACCAGCAACCGGGGGGGACGGGAGCTGTTTTTT | TRBV24-1 | TRBD2 | TRBJ2-2 | NA
CSWVKGSYNEQFF | TGCAGTTGGGTGAAGGGCTCCTACAATGAGCAGTTCTTC | TRBV20-1 | NA | TRBJ2-1 | many
CATSDSWQGAGGYTF | TGTGCCACCAGCGACTCTTGGCAGGGGGCAGGTGGCTACACCTTC | TRBV24-1 | TRBD1 | TRBJ1-2 | NA
CASSPDRSGNIQYF | TGTGCCAGCAGTCCTGACAGGTCAGGGAACATTCAGTACTTC | TRBV12-3/TRBV12-4 | NA | TRBJ2-4 | many
CSAPRTESHTGAFF | TGCAGTGCTCCTCGGACAGAATCCCACACTGGAGCTTTCTTT | TRBV20-1 | NA | TRBJ1-1 | NA
CATRLESNQPQHF | TGTGCCACTCGTTTAGAGAGTAATCAGCCCCAGCATTTT | TRBV10-3 | NA | TRBJ1-5 | NA
CSARHRGGGTEAFF | TGCAGTGCTAGACACAGGGGAGGAGGCACTGAAGCTTTCTTT | TRBV20-1 | TRBD1 | TRBJ1-1 | NA
CSARGGSIPYEQYF | TGCAGTGCTAGAGGGGGGTCAATCCCCTACGAGCAGTACTTC | TRBV20-1 | NA | TRBJ2-7 | NA
CASSSRTSGVSTDTQYF | TGTGCCAGTAGTTCTAGGACTAGCGGGGTGAGCACAGATACGCAGTATTTT | TRBV19 | TRBD2 | TRBJ2-3 | NA
CASSKGTTLSYNEQFF | TGTGCCAGCAGCAAAGGGACTACACTCTCCTACAATGAGCAGTTCTTC | TRBV12-3/TRBV12-4 | TRBD2 | TRBJ2-1 | many
CASSVQGGNSPLHF | TGTGCCAGCAGCGTACAGGGGGGGAATTCACCCCTCCACTTT | TRBV7-2 | TRBD1 | TRBJ1-6 | few
CAISESGRTGTEAFF | TGTGCCATCAGTGAGTCGGGACGGACAGGCACTGAAGCTTTCTTT | TRBV10-3 | TRBD1 | TRBJ1-1 | NA
CASSADGDSSYEQYF | TGTGCCAGCAGCGCCGATGGGGACTCCTCCTACGAGCAGTACTTC | TRBV7-9 | NA | TRBJ2-7 | NA
CASSLEGALGNTIYF | TGTGCCAGCAGCTTGGAGGGGGCTCTCGGAAACACCATATATTTT | TRBV5-4 | TRBD1 | TRBJ1-3 | many
CASSRMRGDRSQETQYF | TGCGCCAGCAGCCGCATGAGGGGGGACCGATCCCAAGAGACCCAGTACTTC | TRBV4-1 | NA | TRBJ2-5 | few
CASSLRDRGPYEQYF | TGTGCCAGCAGTCTTCGGGACAGGGGGCCCTACGAGCAGTACTTC | TRBV6-5 | TRBD1 | TRBJ2-7 | many
CASSGIGTGANEAFF | TGCGCCAGCAGCGGAATCGGGACCGGAGCTAATGAAGCTTTCTTT | TRBV5-1 | NA | TRBJ1-1 | NA
CASSWIAGGTDTQYF | TGTGCCAGCAGTTGGATAGCGGGGGGCACAGATACGCAGTATTTT | TRBV6-5 | TRBD2 | TRBJ2-3 | NA
CASSQDAQRGTDTQYF | TGTGCCAGCAGCCAAGATGCCCAGCGGGGCACAGATACGCAGTATTTT | TRBV4-2 | NA | TRBJ2-3 | many
CASSFVPDSYEQYF | TGCGCCAGCAGCTTTGTTCCGGACTCCTACGAGCAGTACTTC | TRBV5-1 | NA | TRBJ2-7 | NA
CASSWGLPLNNEQFF | TGTGCCAGCAGCTGGGGACTCCCCTTAAACAATGAGCAGTTCTTC | TRBV11-3 | NA | TRBJ2-1 | NA
CSAVNSNQPQHF | TGCAGTGCTGTGAATAGCAATCAGCCCCAGCATTTT | TRBV20-1 | NA | TRBJ1-5 | NA
CASSEEGWVIGYTF | TGTGCCAGCAGCGAAGAGGGTTGGGTTATAGGCTACACCTTC | TRBV2 | NA | TRBJ1-2 | NA
CASSMFAGTGEQYF | TGTGCCAGTAGTATGTTTGCAGGGACGGGAGAGCAGTACTTC | TRBV19 | NA | TRBJ2-7 | many
CATSEPGSEAFF | TGTGCCACCAGTGAGCCAGGGTCTGAAGCTTTCTTT | TRBV24-1 | NA | TRBJ1-1 | NA
CASSTVNRVPEAFF | TGTGCCAGCAGCACAGTGAATAGAGTCCCCGAAGCTTTCTTT | TRBV7-2 | NA | TRBJ1-1 | few
CASSSPTIGSEQFF | TGTGCCAGCAGTTCCCCGACGATAGGTTCCGAGCAGTTCTTC | TRBV6-2/TRBV6-3 | NA | TRBJ2-1 | NA